One sample yielded the 21 T cell receptor beta chains listed below, sequenced in a study of human T cells and chemical hapten exposure. Using its own MiXCR run on the RACE reads, TCRdb lists one record per CDR3 protein. The data show some 350,000 distinct CDR3 sequences, with under 8% seen just once and less than 10% held by the top ten. This sample's time point: patch test 1, 2 weeks after DPC sensitization. Treatment of the sample: therapeutic diphenylcyclopropenone sensitization with weekly scalp DPC. The input for sequencing was whole blood, taken in connection with sensitization to the hapten diphenylcyclopropenone (DPC). Every receptor here comes from a woman between 18 and 29 years old with alopecia areata. Some clones in this sample may be carry-over from other donors' samples.

This clonotype was detected ten times or more. The J gene is TRBJ1-6, the V gene TRBV5-6, with 7 bases fitting TRBD1. This CDR3 contains 14 residues. Trimming took 2 bases from V and 10 from J; bases not matched to a gene: 6. Germline CDR1 is SGHDT and CDR2 is YYEEEE. The CDR3, as DNA: TGTGCCAGCAGCTTCAGGACAGGAATATCACCCCTCCACTTT. Translating gives CASSFRTGISPLHF.

The V call is TRBV12-3 or TRBV12-4, the J call TRBJ1-1; 8 bases map to TRBD1. The CDR3 extends over 16 amino acids. The ends lost 3 bases at V and 5 bases at J; junction bases unmatched: 11. CDR3 in amino acids: CASSFITPGGGTEAFF. For the CDR3, the DNA is TGTGCCAGCAGTTTTATTACCCCAGGGGGCGGAACTGAAGCTTTCTTT.

This clonotype was detected many times. This chain connects TRBV6-5 to TRBJ1-3; no clear D. The ends were cut back, 10 bases at V and 0 bases at J, with 7 bases in the middle. CDR3 length equals 12 residues. Germline V CDR1 and CDR2: MNHEY, SVGAGI. The CDR3 sequence: CATGVSGNTIYF. CDR3 coding DNA: TGTGCCACCGGGGTCTCTGGAAACACCATATATTTT.

This clonotype has ten or more counts. This chain links TRBV5-5 with TRBJ2-2; D gene uncertain. Germline CDR1 reads SGHKS; CDR2 reads YYEKEE (reference sequence). Trimming pared 2 bases from V and 5 bases from J, leaving 4 bases between. The CDR3 consists of 12 residues. The CDR3 region is CASSFGTGELFF. CDR3 nucleotide sequence: TGTGCCAGCAGCTTCGGAACCGGGGAGCTGTTTTTT.

This clonotype has just a few counts. The V gene is TRBV7-3, the J gene TRBJ1-1; no firm D call. The CDR3 totals 13 residues. Germline loops: CDR1 SGHTA, CDR2 FQGTGA. With 5 bases removed from V and 4 bases from J, the gap between germline ends came to 11 bases. CDR3 sequence: CASSASPVTEAFF. The CDR3 DNA reads as TGTGCCAGCAGCGCCAGCCCAGTCACTGAAGCTTTCTTT.

This clonotype was seen a few times. The chain combines TRBV10-3 with TRBJ1-1; D may be TRBD1 (6 bases). This CDR3 has 13 amino acids. Trimming stripped 7 bases from V and 1 base from J, with 10 bases between. Germline V CDR1 and CDR2: ENHRY, SYGVKD. The CDR3 spells CAINQGRNTEAFF. The CDR3 DNA is TGTGCCATCAATCAGGGGCGGAACACTGAAGCTTTCTTT.

This clonotype was detected many times. The chain uses TRBV6-1 and TRBJ2-7; either TRBD1 or TRBD2 may fit D (5 bases each). The length of the CDR3 is 11 residues. The germline CDR1 and CDR2 sequences are MNHNS and SASEGT. CDR3 amino acids: CASRGDHQSLV. The CDR3 coding sequence is TGTGCCAGCAGGGGGGACCATCAATCCCTGGTC.

In this sample, this clonotype turned up many times. The gene calls are TRBV11-1 and TRBJ2-1; TRBD2 aligns across 7 bases. The CDR3 loop spans 13 amino acids. Germline V gene lookup returns CDR1 SGHAT and CDR2 FQDESV (reference sequence). J was trimmed by 5 bases and V by 4 bases; bases with no gene match: 2. CDR3 amino acids: CASSWGGNNEQFF. For the CDR3, the DNA is TGTGCCAGCAGCTGGGGGGGAAACAATGAGCAGTTCTTC.

The chain links TRBV27 to TRBJ1-2; D is undetermined. Germline CDR1 and CDR2: MNHEY and SMNVEV (reference sequence). CDR3 length: 15 amino acids. Trimming pared 3 bases from V and 2 bases from J, leaving 13 bases between. The CDR3 region is CASSFLGKSNYGYTF. DNA for the CDR3: TGTGCCAGCAGTTTCTTGGGGAAATCGAACTATGGCTACACCTTC.

In this sample, this clonotype turned up a few times. The J gene is TRBJ2-3, the V gene TRBV27; D is unclear. The CDR3 length is 14 residues. V dropped 2 bases and J dropped 2 bases, with 8 bases sitting between them. The germline gives CDR1 MNHEY, CDR2 SMNVEV (reference sequence). Written as DNA, the CDR3 is TGTGCCAGCAGTTTAGCTACAGCCACAGATACGCAGTATTTT. Protein product: CASSLATATDTQYF.

Many counts were recorded for this clonotype. The rearrangement uses TRBV10-3 and TRBJ1-3; 7 bases fit TRBD1. This CDR3 contains 15 residues. V shed 2 bases and J 0 bases; nucleotides not matched to a gene: 1. Germline V gene sequence: CDR1 ENHRY, CDR2 SYGVKD. The chain's CDR3 is CAISEGTASGNTIYF. DNA for the CDR3: TGTGCCATCAGTGAGGGGACAGCCTCTGGAAACACCATATATTTT.

The chain couples TRBV6-6 to TRBJ1-2; 7 bases fit TRBD1. The CDR3 is made up of 13 amino acids. Germline values: CDR1 MNHNY, CDR2 SVGAGI (reference sequence). After removal of 6 bases from V and 4 bases from J, the junction contained 5 bases not matched to a gene. CDR3 protein: CASRGGQFYGYTF. CDR3 nucleotide sequence: TGTGCCAGCAGGGGGGGACAGTTCTATGGCTACACCTTC.

The J gene is TRBJ1-5, the V gene TRBV28, with 8 bases identical to TRBD1. CDR3 length: 15 residues. CDR1 is MDHEN, CDR2 SYDVKM, per germline. The junction had 8 bases not matched to a gene; V was cut back by 4 bases and J by 6 bases. The CDR3 nucleotides are TGTGCCAGCAGTTCCGGACAGGGAGGCGCTCAGCCCCAGCATTTT. Its translation is CASSSGQGGAQPQHF.

This clonotype was recorded a few times. The chain joins TRBV29-1 to TRBJ1-1; no definite D call. V lost 1 base to trimming and J lost 1 base, with 10 bases between them. Germline V gene sequence: CDR1 SQVTM, CDR2 ANQGSEA. This CDR3 contains 14 residues. The CDR3 loop is CSVEAMHTNTEAFF. For the CDR3, the DNA is TGCAGCGTTGAAGCCATGCATACGAACACTGAAGCTTTCTTT.

The chain combines TRBV3-1 with TRBJ2-2, with unresolved D. The germline V and J ends were trimmed by 0 bases and 3 bases, with 8 bases remaining between them. The CDR3 contains 15 residues. Germline assignment: CDR1 LGHDT and CDR2 YNNKEL (reference sequence). CDR3 sequence (DNA): TGTGCCAGCAGCCAAGATGACACCCACACCGGGGAGCTGTTTTTT. It is translated as CASSQDDTHTGELFF. Filled out from reference TRBV3-1 and TRBJ2-2, the complete variable domain reads DTAVSQTPKYLVTQMGNDKSIKCEQNLGHDTMYWYKQDSKKFLKIMFSYNNKELIINETVPNRFSPKSPDKAHLNLHINSLELGDSAVYFCASSQDDTHTGELFFGEGSRLTVL.

The genes are TRBV28 and TRBJ1-6; the D gene is possibly TRBD1 (6 bases). The germline V and J ends were trimmed by 3 bases and 8 bases, with 14 bases remaining between them. Germline CDR1 and CDR2: MDHEN and SYDVKM. The CDR3 consists of 15 residues. As DNA, the CDR3 is TGTGCCAGCAGTTTCGAAGGGGGTGGTTATTCACCCCTCCACTTT. This codes for CASSFEGGGYSPLHF.

With respect to this clonotype: This clone may be a read error of a much larger clone one base away. The chain links TRBV6-5 to TRBJ2-7; TRBD1 might be the D (6 bases). The ends were cut back, 7 bases at V and 6 bases at J, with 16 bases in the middle. This CDR3 has 13 amino acids. Germline V CDR1 and CDR2: MNHEY, SVGAGI. The CDR3 loop reads CASTRGGTFEQYF. The DNA for the CDR3 is TGTGCCAGCACCAGAGGGGGTACCTTCGAGCAGTACTTC.

This sequence joins TRBV28 and TRBJ2-6; D unclear. Trimming left V 2 bases short and J 4 bases short, with 12 bases between. CDR3 length equals 16 residues. CDR1 and CDR2 (germline): MDHEN, SYDVKM. The CDR3 DNA follows: TGTGCCAGCAGTTTAGACCTCCCTGGAGGGGCCAACGTCCTGACTTTC. Residues: CASSLDLPGGANVLTF. The whole variable domain, remainder taken from reference TRBV28 and TRBJ2-6, is DVKVTQSSRYLVKRTGEKVFLECVQDMDHENMFWYRQDPGLGLRLIYFSYDVKMKEKGDIPEGYSVSREKKERFSLILESASTNQTSMYLCASSLDLPGGANVLTFGAGSRLTVL.

The J gene is TRBJ1-2, the V gene TRBV20-1; no firm D call. Germline loops: CDR1 DFQATT, CDR2 SNEGSKA (reference sequence). With 8 bases removed from V and 3 bases from J, the gap between germline ends came to 13 bases. This CDR3 region has 12 residues. The CDR3 DNA reads as TGCAGTCCCAAGGCCGGAGACTATGGCTACACCTTC. It is translated as CSPKAGDYGYTF.

In its sample, this clonotype was seen many times. The V and J genes are TRBV6-6 and TRBJ1-1; TRBD1 matches 7 bases. This CDR3 has 15 residues. V was clipped by 6 bases and J by 4 bases; unmatched bases: 11. Germline lookup yields CDR1 MNHNY and CDR2 SVGAGI (reference sequence). CDR3 sequence (DNA): TGTGCCAGCAGCCCCGGGACCAGGGGGGGCACTGAAGCTTTCTTT. It codes for CASSPGTRGGTEAFF.

This clonotype was picked up a small number of times. V is TRBV5-6 and J is TRBJ1-5; D call uncertain. Germline assignment: CDR1 SGHDT and CDR2 YYEEEE. V lost 5 bases and J 2 bases, leaving 14 bases between the germline ends. The CDR3 contains 15 residues. CDR3 sequence reads: CASSFGFWGNQPQHF. Written as DNA, the CDR3 is TGTGCCAGCAGTTTCGGATTTTGGGGCAATCAGCCCCAGCATTTT.